The clone carrying this TCR beta chain was seen ten or more times. This sample was included in a study of molecular identifiers for immune sequencing clone quantification. Study in general: Replicate experiments took RNA from around 18,000 or 91,000 naive CD8 cells, divided it five ways and sequenced four.

The CDR3 runs to 13 residues. Germline values: CDR1 PRHDT, CDR2 FYEKMQ (reference sequence). The J segment lost 6 bases and the V segment lost 5 bases, leaving 2 bases of the junction unmatched. For naive CD8 T cells, sorting used the CD8+CD4-CCR7+CD45RA+ phenotype. TCRdb redid the calling of the PCR reads with MiXCR, one entry per CDR3 protein. The sample comprises about 640,000 distinct CDR3 sequences, 20% of which are singletons, and roughly 0.83% rests with the top ten. This TCR was recovered from a human donor in good health. Some libraries in this study had Jurkat cell RNA spiked in. Sequencing input: naive CD8+ T cells from blood, with Jurkat cell RNA spiked in. Subset denoted: FACS-sorted CD8+CD4-CCR7+CD45RA+ naive T cells. This sequence joins TRBV13 and TRBJ2-3; 10 bases agree with TRBD2. The CDR3 DNA reads TGTGCCAGCAGCAAGGGACTAGCGGATACGCAGTATTTT. It specifies CASSKGLADTQYF.